The clone carrying this T cell receptor (beta chain) came up once. Antigen specificity is unknown. Unmatched junction bases numbered 10, after V lost 0 bases and J lost 6 bases. CDR3 size: 16 residues. The source of the sample is a study of T-cell reconstitution after alpha-beta-depleted transplantation in children. General observations from the study: Day-60 TCRbeta diversity that was high in some patients was derived from surviving recipient T cells and thymic progenitors. Alpha-beta T cells about two months after transplant reportedly derived from several hundred expanded graft clones.

As it was prepared, the TCRbeta library received unique molecular identifiers. TCRdb re-called the PCR reads with MiXCR, one entry per CDR3 protein. The sample shows about 400,000 distinct CDR3 sequences, around 15% of them seen only once. V and J are TRBV12-3 or TRBV12-4 and TRBJ1-2; 7 positions agree with TRBD1. The sequence derives from a boy younger than two who had a stem cell transplant for Wiskott-Aldrich syndrome, so the T cells may come from the graft donor. The sample here was PBMCs, mostly from graft donor cells, taken 360 days after TCRalphabeta/CD19-depleted stem cell transplant. Written as DNA, the CDR3 is TGTGCCAGCAGTTTAGCCCGATATCACAGGGGAAATGGCTACACCTTC. Its protein product is CASSLARYHRGNGYTF.